The source of this TCR beta chain is a study of blood T cell repertoires in COVID-19. Study-wide context: The United States, Italy and Spain supplied acute and convalescent COVID-19 samples. T cells, B-cell-depleted T cells, or PBMCs supplied cDNA or gDNA.

Here immunoSEQ multiplex PCR was the method, and the copy in TCRdb shows in-frame clones only, minus some. Among 200,000 or so clones listed, approximately 90% were seen once. Germline V gives CDR1 KGHSH, CDR2 LQKENI. With V trimmed by 3 bases and J by 7 bases, 7 bases remained unmatched. The CDR3 is 16 residues long. The TCR was taken from a man between 65 and 80 years old with active or convalescent COVID-19. This chain uses TRBV18 with TRBJ2-3; 13 positions match TRBD2. The sequencing sample was made of peripheral blood. This CDR3 reads CASSPTTSGGGNTQYF. The CDR3 DNA is TGTGCCAGCTCACCGACTACTAGCGGGGGGGGCAATACGCAGTATTTT.